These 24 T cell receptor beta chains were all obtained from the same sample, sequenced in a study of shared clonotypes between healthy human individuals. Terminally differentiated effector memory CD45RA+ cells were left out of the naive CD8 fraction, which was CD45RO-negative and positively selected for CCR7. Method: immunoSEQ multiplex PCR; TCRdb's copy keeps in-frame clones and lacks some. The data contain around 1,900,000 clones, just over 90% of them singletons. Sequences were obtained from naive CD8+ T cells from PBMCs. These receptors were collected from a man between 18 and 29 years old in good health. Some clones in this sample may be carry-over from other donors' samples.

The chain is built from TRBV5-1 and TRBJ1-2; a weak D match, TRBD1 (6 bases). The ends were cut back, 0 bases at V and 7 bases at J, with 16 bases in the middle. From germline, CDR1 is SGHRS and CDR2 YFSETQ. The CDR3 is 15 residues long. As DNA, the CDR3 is TGCGCCAGCAGCTTGGATGTCGCAGGGGCTGTTGGCTACACCTTC. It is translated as CASSLDVAGAVGYTF.

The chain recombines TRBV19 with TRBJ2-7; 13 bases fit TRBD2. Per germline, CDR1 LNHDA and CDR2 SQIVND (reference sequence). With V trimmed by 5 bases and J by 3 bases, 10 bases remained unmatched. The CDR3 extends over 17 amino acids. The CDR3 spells CASSGWTSGRHNYEQYF. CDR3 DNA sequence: TGTGCCAGTAGTGGCTGGACTAGCGGGAGACACAACTACGAGCAGTACTTC.

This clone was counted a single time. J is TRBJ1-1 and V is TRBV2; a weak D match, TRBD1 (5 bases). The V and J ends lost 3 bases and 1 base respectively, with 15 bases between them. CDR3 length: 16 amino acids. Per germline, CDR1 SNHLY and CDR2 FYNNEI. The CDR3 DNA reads TGTGCCAGCAGTGATAATTCCCATACAGGGAACACTGAAGCTTTCTTT. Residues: CASSDNSHTGNTEAFF.

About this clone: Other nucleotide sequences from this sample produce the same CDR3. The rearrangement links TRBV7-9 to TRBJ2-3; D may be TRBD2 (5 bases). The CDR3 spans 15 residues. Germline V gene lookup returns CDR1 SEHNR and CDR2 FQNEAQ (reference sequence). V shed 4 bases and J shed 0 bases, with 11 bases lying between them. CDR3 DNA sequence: TGTGCCAGCAGCTCGGAGGCCTCTAGCACAGATACGCAGTATTTT. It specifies CASSSEASSTDTQYF.

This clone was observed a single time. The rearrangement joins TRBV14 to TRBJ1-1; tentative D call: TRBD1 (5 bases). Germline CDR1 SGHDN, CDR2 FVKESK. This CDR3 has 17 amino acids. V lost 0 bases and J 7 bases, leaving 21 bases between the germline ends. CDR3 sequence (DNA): TGTGCCAGCAGCCAAGATAGGGTCTGGGGGGATGGAATTGAAGCTTTCTTT. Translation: CASSQDRVWGDGIEAFF. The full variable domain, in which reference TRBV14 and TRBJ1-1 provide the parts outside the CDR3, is EAGVTQFPSHSVIEKGQTVTLRCDPISGHDNLYWYRRVMGKEIKFLLHFVKESKQDESGMPNNRFLAERTGGTYSTLKVQPAELEDSGVYFCASSQDRVWGDGIEAFFGQGTRLTVV.

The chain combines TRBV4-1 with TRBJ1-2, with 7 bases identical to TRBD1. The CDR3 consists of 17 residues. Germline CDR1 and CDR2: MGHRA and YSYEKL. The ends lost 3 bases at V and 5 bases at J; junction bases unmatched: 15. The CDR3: CASSHLPGTVGSYGYTF. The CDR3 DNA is TGCGCCAGCAGCCATTTGCCCGGGACAGTAGGGTCGTATGGCTACACCTTC.

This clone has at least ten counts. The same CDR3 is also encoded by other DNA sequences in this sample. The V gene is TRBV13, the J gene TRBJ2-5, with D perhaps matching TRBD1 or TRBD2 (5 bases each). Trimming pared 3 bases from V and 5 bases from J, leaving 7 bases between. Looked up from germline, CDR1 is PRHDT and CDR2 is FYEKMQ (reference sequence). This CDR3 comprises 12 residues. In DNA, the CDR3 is TGTGCCAGCAGCTTGAGGGGTGAGACCCAGTACTTC. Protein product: CASSLRGETQYF.

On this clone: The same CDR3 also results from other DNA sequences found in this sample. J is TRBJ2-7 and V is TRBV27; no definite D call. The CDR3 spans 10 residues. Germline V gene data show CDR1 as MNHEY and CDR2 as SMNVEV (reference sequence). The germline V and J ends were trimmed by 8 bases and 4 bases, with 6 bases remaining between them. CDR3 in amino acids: CASGHYEQYF. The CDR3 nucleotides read TGTGCCAGCGGGCATTACGAGCAGTACTTC.

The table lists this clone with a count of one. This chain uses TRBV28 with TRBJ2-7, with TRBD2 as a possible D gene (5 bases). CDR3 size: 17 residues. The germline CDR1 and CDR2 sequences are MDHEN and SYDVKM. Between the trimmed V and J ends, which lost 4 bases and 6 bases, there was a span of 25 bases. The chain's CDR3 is CASSYSRVREGNGEQYF. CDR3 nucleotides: TGTGCCAGCAGTTATTCCCGCGTGAGGGAAGGTAATGGCGAGCAGTACTTC.

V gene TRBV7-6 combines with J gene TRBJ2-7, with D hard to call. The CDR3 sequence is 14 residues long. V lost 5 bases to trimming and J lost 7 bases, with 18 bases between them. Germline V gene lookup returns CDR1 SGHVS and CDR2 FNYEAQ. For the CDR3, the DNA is TGTGCCAGCAGCCCGTCCCCAGGACCTGGGGAGCAGTACTTC. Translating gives CASSPSPGPGEQYF.

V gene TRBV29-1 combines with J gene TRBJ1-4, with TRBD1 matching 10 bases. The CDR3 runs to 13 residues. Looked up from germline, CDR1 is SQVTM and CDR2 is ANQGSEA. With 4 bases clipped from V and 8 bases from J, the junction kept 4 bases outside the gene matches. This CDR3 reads CSVVAGQGEKLFF. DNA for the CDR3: TGCAGCGTTGTTGCGGGACAGGGGGAAAAACTGTTTTTT.

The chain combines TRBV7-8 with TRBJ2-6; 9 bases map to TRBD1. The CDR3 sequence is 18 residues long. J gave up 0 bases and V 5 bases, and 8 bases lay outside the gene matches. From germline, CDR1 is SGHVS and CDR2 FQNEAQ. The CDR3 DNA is TGTGCCAGCAGCCCAATTGGGACAGGGTACTCTGGGGCCAACGTCCTGACTTTC. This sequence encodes CASSPIGTGYSGANVLTF.

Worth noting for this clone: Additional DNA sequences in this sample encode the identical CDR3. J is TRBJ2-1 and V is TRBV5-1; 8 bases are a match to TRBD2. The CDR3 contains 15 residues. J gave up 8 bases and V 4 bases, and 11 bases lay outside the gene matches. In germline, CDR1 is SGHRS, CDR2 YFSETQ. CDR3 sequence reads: CASSPGLAGGDEQFF. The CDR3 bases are TGCGCCAGCAGCCCCGGACTAGCAGGTGGAGATGAGCAGTTCTTC.

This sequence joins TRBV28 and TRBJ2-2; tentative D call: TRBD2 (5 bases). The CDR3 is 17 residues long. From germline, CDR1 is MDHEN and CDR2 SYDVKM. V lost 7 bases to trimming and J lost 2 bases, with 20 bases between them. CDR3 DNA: TGTGCCAGCACCCCTGGGGTTTGGCGGGCCAACACCGGGGAGCTGTTTTTT. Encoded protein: CASTPGVWRANTGELFF.

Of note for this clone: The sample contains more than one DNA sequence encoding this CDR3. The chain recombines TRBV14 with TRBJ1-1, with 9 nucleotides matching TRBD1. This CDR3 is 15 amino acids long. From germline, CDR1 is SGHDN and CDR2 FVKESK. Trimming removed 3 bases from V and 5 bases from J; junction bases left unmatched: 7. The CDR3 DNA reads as TGTGCCAGCAGCCAGGAAACAGGGGGCTGGACTGAAGCTTTCTTT. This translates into CASSQETGGWTEAFF.

The chain's CDR3 is CASSFWGDPYNEQFF. CDR3 nucleotide sequence: TGCGCCAGCAGCTTTTGGGGGGATCCTTACAATGAGCAGTTCTTC. The chain uses TRBV5-1 and TRBJ2-1, with a tentative D call TRBD2 (6 bases). This CDR3 has 15 amino acids. Germline CDR1 reads SGHRS; CDR2 reads YFSETQ. The ends were cut back, 2 bases at V and 4 bases at J, with 13 bases in the middle.

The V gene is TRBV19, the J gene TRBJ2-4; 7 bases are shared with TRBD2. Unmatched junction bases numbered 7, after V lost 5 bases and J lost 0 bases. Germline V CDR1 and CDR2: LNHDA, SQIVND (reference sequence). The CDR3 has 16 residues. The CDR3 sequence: CASSSQRDLAKNIQYF. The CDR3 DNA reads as TGTGCCAGTAGTTCTCAGCGGGATCTAGCCAAAAACATTCAGTACTTC.

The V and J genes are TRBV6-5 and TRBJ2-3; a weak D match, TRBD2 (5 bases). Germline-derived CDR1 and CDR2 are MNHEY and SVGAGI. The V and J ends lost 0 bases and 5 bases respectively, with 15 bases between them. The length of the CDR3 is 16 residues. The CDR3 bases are TGTGCCAGCAGTTACTCGAGATGGGAGCGGAGAGATACGCAGTATTTT. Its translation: CASSYSRWERRDTQYF.

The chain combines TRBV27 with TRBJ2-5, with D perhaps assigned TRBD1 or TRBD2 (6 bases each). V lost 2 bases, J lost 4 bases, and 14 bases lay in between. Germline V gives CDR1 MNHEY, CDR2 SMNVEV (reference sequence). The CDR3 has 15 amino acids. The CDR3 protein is CASSLRGHKIETQYF. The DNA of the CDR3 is TGTGCCAGCAGTTTACGGGGGCATAAGATAGAGACCCAGTACTTC.

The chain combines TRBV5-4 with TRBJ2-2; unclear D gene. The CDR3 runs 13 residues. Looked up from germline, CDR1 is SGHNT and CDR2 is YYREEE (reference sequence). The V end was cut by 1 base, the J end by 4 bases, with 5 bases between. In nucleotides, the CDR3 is TGTGCCAGCAGCTTGCAGGTCACCGGGGAGCTGTTTTTT. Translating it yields CASSLQVTGELFF.

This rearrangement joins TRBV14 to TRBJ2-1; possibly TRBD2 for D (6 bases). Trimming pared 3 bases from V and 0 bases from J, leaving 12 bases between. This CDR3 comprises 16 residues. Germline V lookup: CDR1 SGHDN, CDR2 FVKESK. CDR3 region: CASSHDRGSSYNEQFF. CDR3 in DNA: TGTGCCAGCAGCCACGATCGGGGGAGCTCCTACAATGAGCAGTTCTTC.

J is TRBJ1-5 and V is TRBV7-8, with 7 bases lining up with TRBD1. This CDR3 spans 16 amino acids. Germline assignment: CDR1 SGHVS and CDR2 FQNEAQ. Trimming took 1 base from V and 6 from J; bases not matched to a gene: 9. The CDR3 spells CASSLGGLGGGQPQHF. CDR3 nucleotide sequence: TGTGCCAGCAGCTTAGGAGGCTTAGGGGGCGGTCAGCCCCAGCATTTT. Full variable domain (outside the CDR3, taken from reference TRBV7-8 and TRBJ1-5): GAGVSQSPRYKVAKRGQDVALRCDPISGHVSLFWYQQALGQGPEFLTYFQNEAQLDKSGLPSDRFFAERPEGSVSTLKIQRTQQEDSAVYLCASSLGGLGGGQPQHFGDGTRLSIL.

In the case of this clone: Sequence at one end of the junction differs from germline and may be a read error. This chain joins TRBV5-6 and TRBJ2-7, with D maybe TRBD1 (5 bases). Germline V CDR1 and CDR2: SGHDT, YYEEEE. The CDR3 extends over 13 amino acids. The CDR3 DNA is TGTGCCAGCACCTTGCGACAGTCCTACGAGCAGTACTTC. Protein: CASTLRQSYEQYF. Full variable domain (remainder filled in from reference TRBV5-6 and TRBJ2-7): DAGVTQSPTHLIKTRGQQVTLRCSPKSGHDTVSWYQQALGQGPQFIFQYYEEEERQRGNFPDRFSGHQFPNYSSELNVNALLLGDSALYLCASTLRQSYEQYFGPGTRLTVT.

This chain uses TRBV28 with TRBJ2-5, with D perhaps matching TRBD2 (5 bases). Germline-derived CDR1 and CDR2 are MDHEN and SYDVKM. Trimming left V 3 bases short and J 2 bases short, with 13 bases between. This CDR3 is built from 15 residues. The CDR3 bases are TGTGCCAGCAGTTTTCAAGAAAGCGGTCAAGAGACCCAGTACTTC. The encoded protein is CASSFQESGQETQYF.